This T cell receptor beta chain was recorded in a study of breast tumors, draining lymph nodes, adjacent tissues. TCRdb used MiXCR to reprocess the multiplex PCR reads, holding one entry per CDR3 protein. Of 70,000 or so distinct CDR3 sequences listed, approximately 47% are singletons. Study results and limitations: Tumor TCR diversity was below lymph nodes but above nontumor tissue. Findings are consistent with lymph node origin and intratumoral expansion of most tumor T cells. Tumor T cell lymph node origin was a supported hypothesis, not proven.

This clonotype was detected ten times or more. The antigen is unknown. J gave up 2 bases and V 5 bases, and 8 bases lay outside the gene matches. The CDR3 extends over 15 amino acids. CDR1 is MNHEY, CDR2 SVGAGI, per germline. The source is a female donor with breast cancer. Some clones in this sample may be carry-over from other donors' samples. Sequenced input: breast tumor tissue. V and J are TRBV6-5 and TRBJ1-2; TRBD1 matches 7 bases. CDR3: CASSKSTGRNYGYTF. In nucleotides, the CDR3 is TGTGCCAGCAGTAAGTCGACAGGGAGAAACTATGGCTACACCTTC.